The sequence of this T cell receptor (beta chain) was determined in a study of cytomegalovirus exposure and HLA in healthy donors. As for the study in general: The study's early data release held roughly 90 million unique TCRs from HLA-typed donors.

Primers: 60 Vbeta forward and 13 Jbeta reverse. Methods used by the authors: The authors later counted 65 million to 80 million unique TCR beta chains, roughly 10 million of them shared. Repertoires were generated with immunoSEQ multiplex PCR, while TCRdb's copy carries only in-frame clones and drops some. From that table come the V and J calls and clone size; the DNA was used to work out D and trimming. The table lists approximately 220,000 clones, around 80% of them singletons. There are 15 residues in the CDR3. Germline V gives CDR1 LGHNA, CDR2 YSLEER. V lost 1 base, J lost 3 bases, and 10 bases lay in between.

The sequencing sample was made of PBMCs. The chain employs TRBV4-3 and TRBJ2-1, with a weak D call TRBD1 (5 bases). The TCR originated in a man aged 30-40 years in good health and CMV-seronegative. The CDR3 loop is CASSQARTRYNEQFF. The DNA for the CDR3 is TGCGCCAGCAGCCAAGCCCGGACACGCTACAATGAGCAGTTCTTC.